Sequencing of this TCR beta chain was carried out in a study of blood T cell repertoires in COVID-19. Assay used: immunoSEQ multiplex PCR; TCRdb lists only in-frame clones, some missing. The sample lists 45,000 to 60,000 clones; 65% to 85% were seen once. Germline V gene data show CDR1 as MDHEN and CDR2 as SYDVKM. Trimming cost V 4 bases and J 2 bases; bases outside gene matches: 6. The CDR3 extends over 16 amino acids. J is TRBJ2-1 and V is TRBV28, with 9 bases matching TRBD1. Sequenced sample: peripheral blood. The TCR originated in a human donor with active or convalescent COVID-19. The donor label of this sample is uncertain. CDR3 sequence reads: CASSSLTGGTYNEQFF. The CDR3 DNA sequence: TGTGCCAGCAGTTCTCTGACAGGGGGTACCTACAATGAGCAGTTCTTC.